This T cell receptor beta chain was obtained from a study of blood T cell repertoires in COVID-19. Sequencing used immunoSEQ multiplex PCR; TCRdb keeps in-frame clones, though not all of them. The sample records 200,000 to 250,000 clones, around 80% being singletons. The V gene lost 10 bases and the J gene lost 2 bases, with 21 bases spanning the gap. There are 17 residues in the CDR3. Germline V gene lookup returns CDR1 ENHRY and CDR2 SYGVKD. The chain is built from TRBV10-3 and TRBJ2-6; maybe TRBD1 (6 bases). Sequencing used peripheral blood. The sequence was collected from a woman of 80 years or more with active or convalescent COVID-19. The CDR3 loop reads CATNTQTGLTGANVLTF. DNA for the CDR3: TGTGCCACCAACACCCAGACAGGATTAACTGGGGCCAACGTCCTGACTTTC.